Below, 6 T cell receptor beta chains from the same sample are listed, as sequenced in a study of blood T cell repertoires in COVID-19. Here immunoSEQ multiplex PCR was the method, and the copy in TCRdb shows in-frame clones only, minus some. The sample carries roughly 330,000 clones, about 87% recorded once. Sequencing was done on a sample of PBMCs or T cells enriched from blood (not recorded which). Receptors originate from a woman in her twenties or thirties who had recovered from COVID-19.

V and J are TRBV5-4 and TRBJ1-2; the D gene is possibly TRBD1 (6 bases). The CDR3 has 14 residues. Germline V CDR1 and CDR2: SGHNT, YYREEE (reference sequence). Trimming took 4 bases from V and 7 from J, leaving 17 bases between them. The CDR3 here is CASSTGLERSGYTF. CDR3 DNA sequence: TGTGCCAGCAGCACAGGGTTGGAGCGTAGTGGCTACACCTTC.

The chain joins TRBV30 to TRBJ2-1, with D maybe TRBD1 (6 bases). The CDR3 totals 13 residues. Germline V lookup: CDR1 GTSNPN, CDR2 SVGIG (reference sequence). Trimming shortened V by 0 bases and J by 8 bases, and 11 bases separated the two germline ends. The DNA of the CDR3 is TGTGCCTGGAGTGTACATGAGGGGGATGAGCAGTTCTTC. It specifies CAWSVHEGDEQFF.

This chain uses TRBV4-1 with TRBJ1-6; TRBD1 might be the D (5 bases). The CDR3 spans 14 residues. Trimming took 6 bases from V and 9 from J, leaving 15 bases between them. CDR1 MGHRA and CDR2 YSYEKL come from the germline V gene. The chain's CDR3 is CASRKGGEGSPLHF. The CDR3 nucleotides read TGCGCCAGCAGGAAGGGAGGGGAGGGTTCACCCCTCCACTTT.

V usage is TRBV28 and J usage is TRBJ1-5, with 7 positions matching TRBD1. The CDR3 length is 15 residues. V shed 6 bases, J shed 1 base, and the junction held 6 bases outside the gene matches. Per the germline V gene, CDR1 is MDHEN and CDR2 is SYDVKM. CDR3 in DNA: TGTGCCAGCAGAATGACAGGGCTAAGCAATCAGCCCCAGCATTTT. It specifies CASRMTGLSNQPQHF.

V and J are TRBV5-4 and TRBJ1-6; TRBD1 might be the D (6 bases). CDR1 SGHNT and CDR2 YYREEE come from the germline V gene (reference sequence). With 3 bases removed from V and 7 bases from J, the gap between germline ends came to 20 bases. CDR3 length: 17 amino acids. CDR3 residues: CASSSQTGRIGNSPLHF. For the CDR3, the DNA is TGTGCCAGCAGCTCGCAGACAGGTCGTATTGGAAATTCACCCCTCCACTTT.

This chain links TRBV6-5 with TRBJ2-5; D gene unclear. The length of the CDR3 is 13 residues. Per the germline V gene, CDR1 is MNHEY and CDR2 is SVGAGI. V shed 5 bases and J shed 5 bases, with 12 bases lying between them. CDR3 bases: TGTGCCAGCAGTCCCCCGGGTAGGGAGACCCAGTACTTC. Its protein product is CASSPPGRETQYF.